The 3 T cell receptor beta chains presented below share a single source sample, sequenced in a study of control samples from healthy donors and cancer patients. Using immunoSEQ multiplex PCR, the repertoire was profiled, and TCRdb retains in-frame clones only, with some absent. The table lists about 34,000 clones, roughly nine tenths of them singletons. Sequenced input: PBMCs. The receptors derive from a woman aged 40 to 50 with lung cancer.

The V and J genes are TRBV12-3 or TRBV12-4 and TRBJ1-2; D not certain. V was shortened by 3 bases and J by 4 bases, with 9 bases between the two germline ends. CDR3 length: 13 amino acids. CDR3: CASSLQVSYGYTF. The CDR3 DNA reads as TGTGCCAGCAGTTTGCAGGTTTCCTATGGCTACACCTTC.

The V and J genes are TRBV18 and TRBJ1-1; D not resolved. The germline V gene encodes CDR1 KGHSH and CDR2 LQKENI. This CDR3 has 13 amino acids. V lost 2 bases and J 0 bases, leaving 4 bases between the germline ends. The CDR3 region has the DNA TGTGCCAGCTCACCAAACCTGAACACTGAAGCTTTCTTT. As protein: CASSPNLNTEAFF.

On this clone itself: The junction departs from the called germline gene at one end, perhaps through a read error. The chain couples TRBV24-1 to TRBJ2-6; 9 nucleotides agree with TRBD1. The CDR3 is 17 residues long. The germline V gene encodes CDR1 KGHDR and CDR2 SFDVKD. As DNA, the CDR3 is TGTGCCGCCAGTGACGGGACAGGGAATGCGGGGGCCAACGTCCTGACTTTC. Its protein is CAASDGTGNAGANVLTF.